This TCR beta chain originates from a study of shared clonotypes between healthy human individuals. Recent vaccinations or acute infections were absent in the healthy HIV-negative adult donors. This clone was seen only a few times. Its antigen remains unknown. Study results and limitations: The genetic and exposure-history diversity represented was limited by few donors.

In the original processing: There were no quality scores in the junction-only immunoSEQ sequences, so filtering differed. Profiled with immunoSEQ multiplex PCR; TCRdb holds only in-frame clones, not every one. That table gives V, J and clone size, and the DNA gave D and trimming. The table has about 1.5 million clones, roughly 97% seen once; the top ten hold over 1%. Looked up from germline, CDR1 is SNHLY and CDR2 is FYNNEI. The CDR3 spans 14 residues. Trimming took 6 bases from V and 0 from J, leaving 9 bases between them. The origin of this receptor is a man between 25 and 39 years old in good health. This chain connects TRBV2 to TRBJ2-4, with D tentatively TRBD1 or TRBD2 (5 bases each). Sequencing was carried out using naive CD4+ T cells sorted from blood. Indicated subset: CD45RA+ positively selected. The CDR3 DNA reads TGTGCCAGCAGGGGGGAGTTAGCCAAAAACATTCAGTACTTC. It encodes CASRGELAKNIQYF.